This TCR beta chain is drawn from a study of shared T cell receptors in the human thymus. This CDR3 has 19 residues. Trimming took 2 bases from V and 3 from J; bases not matched to a gene: 13. The germline CDR1 and CDR2 sequences are GTSNPN and SVGIG (reference sequence). The data were produced by immunoSEQ multiplex PCR, yet TCRdb's version contains in-frame clones alone and is incomplete. Seen here are 640,000 or so clones, 87% observed once, and the top ten hold over 0.008%. These data were also filed under a second study, of human thymus T cells. That paper adds: Thymic tissue was derived from resections collected during corrective heart surgery. Gene usage (both V and J) appeared biased in thymic and blood repertoires. Related work found strong thymic repertoire overlap between unrelated individuals.

The receptor was derived from a boy under two years old with a congenital heart defect. The specimen was thymocytes. The chain employs TRBV30 and TRBJ2-1; 13 bases map to TRBD2. As DNA, the CDR3 is TGTGCCTGGAGTACCGGACTAGCGGGAGTTCTAGTGGGCTACAATGAGCAGTTCTTC. This gives the protein CAWSTGLAGVLVGYNEQFF.